Below are 4 T cell receptor beta chains sequenced from a single sample in a study of blood T cell repertoires in COVID-19. The repertoire was sequenced with immunoSEQ multiplex PCR; TCRdb's copy has only in-frame clones and lacks some. The table lists more than 25,000 clones, roughly 87% of them singletons. The sequencing sample was made of peripheral blood. These receptor sequences come from a man aged 55-75 years with active COVID-19.

This chain links TRBV6-6 with TRBJ1-4; D perhaps matches TRBD1 (5 bases). V was shortened by 10 bases and J by 7 bases, with 13 bases between the two germline ends. CDR1 is MNHNY and CDR2 is SVGAGI in the germline V gene (reference sequence). The CDR3 is 12 residues long. The CDR3 loop reads CAIQPQGEKLFF. In DNA, the CDR3 is TGTGCCATTCAGCCCCAGGGTGAAAAACTGTTTTTT.

V is TRBV30 and J is TRBJ1-1; D is undetermined. The germline V and J ends were trimmed by 2 bases and 7 bases, with 8 bases remaining between them. CDR1 is GTSNPN and CDR2 is SVGIG in the germline V gene (reference sequence). There are 11 residues in the CDR3. The CDR3 DNA sequence: TGTGCCTGGAGTCTCTGGAGTGAAGCTTTCTTT. Protein product: CAWSLWSEAFF.

The chain joins TRBV18 to TRBJ2-3; TRBD1 aligns across 7 bases. This CDR3 comprises 15 residues. V was pared by 4 bases and J by 5 bases, with 9 bases of the junction left unmatched. The germline V gene has CDR1 KGHSH and CDR2 LQKENI. The CDR3 nucleotides are TGTGCCAGCTCACAAGGGGACAGCATTAAAGATACGCAGTATTTT. Translation: CASSQGDSIKDTQYF.

The DNA of the CDR3 is TGTGCCATCGGGGGGGACATCTCTGGAAACACCATATATTTT. It codes for CAIGGDISGNTIYF. The chain recombines TRBV10-3 with TRBJ1-3; D possibly corresponds to TRBD1 (6 bases). Trimming stripped 8 bases from V and 0 bases from J, with 11 bases between. Germline-derived CDR1 and CDR2 are ENHRY and SYGVKD. This CDR3 region has 14 residues.